This TCR beta chain originates from a study of blood T cells in healthy people across ages. Together with a sample-barcoded 5' primer, a J-beta primer mix was included in a second PCR lasting roughly 6 to 12 cycles. TCRdb reprocessed the 5' RACE reads with MiXCR, giving one entry per CDR3 protein. The sample lists about 800,000 distinct CDR3 sequences, 20% to 25% occurring once. CDR1 and CDR2 (germline): MGHRA, YSYEKL. The length of the CDR3 is 14 residues. This clonotype was counted between two and nine times. Isolation recovered at least 7 million PBMCs from every sample. Separately, the same data were catalogued under a study of T cells of mothers and their children. That report adds: Sample barcodes and 2-4 random nucleotides were added by the M1S primer of the second PCR. A slight, non-significant increase in overlap was found for related mother-child pairs relative to unrelated pairs.

The chain is built from TRBV4-1 and TRBJ2-5, with 7 nucleotides matching TRBD1. The better agreement between TRBJ2-7 and the DNA end casts doubt on the J call. The specimen sequenced was blood. The origin of this receptor is a boy aged 5-17 years in good health. Written as DNA, the CDR3 is TGCGCCAGCAGCCAAGGGACAGGACCAAACGAGCAGTACTTC. This sequence encodes CASSQGTGPNEQYF.